Each of the 26 T cell receptor beta chains below was sequenced from the same sample in a study of CD8 T cells in Susac syndrome. Reverse transcription of roughly 0.5 to 1 ug RNA was carried out with random hexamers. TCRdb independently ran MiXCR on the immunoSEQ multiplex PCR reads; one entry per CDR3 protein. The sample consists of roughly 140,000 distinct CDR3 sequences, more than 90% of them appearing once. The sample was CD4+ T cells from PBMCs. The receptors come from a human donor with Susac syndrome.

This chain uses TRBV12-3 or TRBV12-4 with TRBJ2-2; D remains ambiguous. CDR3 length: 13 residues. The germline V and J ends were trimmed by 6 bases and 6 bases, with 11 bases remaining between them. CDR3 bases: TGTGCCAGCAGAGGTATACCCCCCGGGGAGCTGTTTTTT. Its protein is CASRGIPPGELFF.

The chain uses TRBV27 and TRBJ2-7, with 8 bases lining up with TRBD2. Germline V gene sequence: CDR1 MNHEY, CDR2 SMNVEV (reference sequence). The J segment lost 4 bases and the V segment lost 6 bases, leaving 11 bases of the junction unmatched. The CDR3 length is 15 residues. CDR3 nucleotide sequence: TGTGCCAGCAGGCAATTAACTAGCGGACCATACGAGCAGTACTTC. It encodes CASRQLTSGPYEQYF.

V is TRBV20-1 and J is TRBJ2-5, with TRBD2 as a possible D gene (5 bases). V lost 6 bases, J lost 5 bases, and 16 bases lay in between. CDR3 length equals 13 residues. CDR1 and CDR2 from the germline V gene are DFQATT and SNEGSKA (reference sequence). CDR3 sequence: CSARPPSGETQYF. DNA for the CDR3: TGCAGTGCCCGTCCCCCGTCGGGGGAGACCCAGTACTTC.

The CDR3 nucleotides read TGTGCCAGCAGTGAATATCGTAGGACACCTGAAAAACTGTTTTTT. Residues: CASSEYRRTPEKLFF. The chain uses TRBV25-1 and TRBJ1-4, with D tentatively TRBD1 (5 bases). The CDR3 consists of 15 residues. V shed 0 bases and J shed 7 bases, with 12 bases lying between them. From germline, CDR1 is MGHDK and CDR2 SYGVNS.

This rearrangement joins TRBV20-1 to TRBJ2-7; TRBD1 is a possible D gene (6 bases). The CDR3 spans 13 residues. The germline V gene has CDR1 DFQATT and CDR2 SNEGSKA (reference sequence). V was clipped by 6 bases and J by 3 bases, with 15 bases between them. CDR3 coding DNA: TGCAGTGCCAATCCCCGAGGGGGCTACGAGCAGTACTTC. Translated: CSANPRGGYEQYF.

This rearrangement joins TRBV20-1 to TRBJ1-1; D is unresolved. CDR3 size: 12 residues. Germline assignment: CDR1 DFQATT and CDR2 SNEGSKA (reference sequence). Trimming pared 4 bases from V and 2 bases from J, leaving 8 bases between. CDR3 sequence: CSAIRPNTEAFF. As DNA, the CDR3 is TGCAGTGCTATCCGCCCCAACACTGAAGCTTTCTTT.

J is TRBJ2-5 and V is TRBV5-1; 11 bases map to TRBD1. The CDR3 sequence is 17 residues long. Germline CDR1 is SGHRS and CDR2 is YFSETQ. V was pared by 4 bases and J by 4 bases, with 12 bases of the junction left unmatched. The DNA for the CDR3 is TGCGCCAGCAGCCCATGGACAGGGGGCGGAGGGGTAGAGACCCAGTACTTC. As protein: CASSPWTGGGGVETQYF.

This clonotype was picked up a small number of times. The chain employs TRBV12-3 or TRBV12-4 and TRBJ2-5; 12 bases agree with TRBD2. The CDR3 totals 15 residues. The trim removed 5 bases at V and 5 bases at J, leaving 6 bases unmatched. CDR3 sequence: CASSLRLAGVETQYF. The CDR3 DNA reads TGTGCCAGCAGTCTCCGACTAGCGGGAGTGGAGACCCAGTACTTC.

The V gene is TRBV20-1, the J gene TRBJ2-2; D perhaps matches TRBD1 (6 bases). Trimming removed 5 bases from V and 2 bases from J, with 12 bases in between. The CDR3 is 14 amino acids. Germline V lookup: CDR1 DFQATT, CDR2 SNEGSKA (reference sequence). CDR3 in amino acids: CSASGQLNTGELFF. CDR3 sequence (DNA): TGCAGTGCTTCCGGACAGTTAAACACCGGGGAGCTGTTTTTT.

The chain combines TRBV20-1 with TRBJ1-5; D unresolved. Trimming stripped 7 bases from V and 5 bases from J, with 12 bases between. The CDR3 is 12 residues long. Germline CDR1 reads DFQATT; CDR2 reads SNEGSKA (reference sequence). The CDR3 protein is CSVASGDQPQHF. The CDR3 DNA is TGCAGTGTCGCAAGCGGGGATCAGCCCCAGCATTTT.

The chain employs TRBV27 and TRBJ1-5; 12 bases are a match to TRBD1. V lost 5 bases to trimming and J lost 1 base; unmatched junction nucleotides: 18. CDR1 is MNHEY, CDR2 SMNVEV, per germline (reference sequence). The CDR3 is 21 amino acids. CDR3 DNA: TGTGCCAGCAGTCGGGCCCTATCCGGGACAGGGGGCGCGATCAGCAATCAGCCCCAGCATTTT. Translating it yields CASSRALSGTGGAISNQPQHF.

V gene TRBV7-9 combines with J gene TRBJ2-3; D gene unclear. The CDR3 covers 15 residues. Germline lookup yields CDR1 SEHNR and CDR2 FQNEAQ (reference sequence). The V gene lost 2 bases and the J gene lost 6 bases, with 15 bases spanning the gap. Here the CDR3 reads CASSLIPPFPDTQYF. The CDR3 DNA is TGTGCCAGCAGCTTAATCCCCCCTTTCCCGGATACGCAGTATTTT.

V is TRBV5-1 and J is TRBJ2-2, with TRBD2 identical over 8 bases. This CDR3 has 17 amino acids. V was clipped by 1 base and J by 0 bases; unmatched bases: 5. The germline V gene has CDR1 SGHRS and CDR2 YFSETQ. The CDR3 DNA follows: TGCGCCAGCAGCTTGACGGCGGGAGGAACGAACACCGGGGAGCTGTTTTTT. The encoded protein is CASSLTAGGTNTGELFF.

This clonotype has only one observation. The chain uses TRBV9 and TRBJ2-5, with no clear D. V was trimmed by 0 bases and J by 5 bases, leaving 11 bases between them. CDR1 SGDLS and CDR2 YYNGEE come from the germline V gene. The CDR3 consists of 14 residues. The CDR3 here is CASSVDQGWETQYF. DNA for the CDR3: TGTGCCAGCAGCGTAGACCAAGGTTGGGAGACCCAGTACTTC. Complete variable domain (other parts from reference TRBV9 and TRBJ2-5): DSGVTQTPKHLITATGQRVTLRCSPRSGDLSVYWYQQSLDQGLQFLIQYYNGEERAKGNILERFSAQQFPDLHSELNLSSLELGDSALYFCASSVDQGWETQYFGPGTRLLVL.

The V and J genes are TRBV15 and TRBJ2-1, with D perhaps assigned TRBD1 or TRBD2 (6 bases each). CDR3 length: 15 residues. Germline CDR1 reads LNHNV; CDR2 reads YYDKDF (reference sequence). Trimming left V 4 bases short and J 2 bases short, with 12 bases between. CDR3 coding DNA: TGTGCCACCAGCATTCCGGGGGCAACCTACAATGAGCAGTTCTTC. Translation gives CATSIPGATYNEQFF.

The chain employs TRBV27 and TRBJ1-2; 7 positions match TRBD1. V lost 4 bases to trimming and J lost 4 bases; unmatched junction nucleotides: 9. Germline V gene lookup returns CDR1 MNHEY and CDR2 SMNVEV (reference sequence). The length of the CDR3 is 15 residues. CDR3 sequence (DNA): TGTGCCAGCAGTTACCGAGGGGGCGGGGGCTATGGCTACACCTTC. Translation: CASSYRGGGGYGYTF.

This clonotype was picked up a small number of times. V and J are TRBV6-1 and TRBJ2-2; 8 bases agree with TRBD1. V dropped 8 bases and J dropped 7; count of bases not matched to a gene: 12. The CDR3 has 15 residues. Germline V gives CDR1 MNHNS, CDR2 SASEGT. The CDR3 here is CASGSQGALGGELFF. The DNA for the CDR3 is TGTGCCAGCGGATCCCAGGGGGCCTTGGGCGGGGAGCTGTTTTTT.

V and J are TRBV9 and TRBJ2-6, with D hard to call. The CDR3 contains 15 residues. Germline CDR1 reads SGDLS; CDR2 reads YYNGEE. V was trimmed by 0 bases and J by 2 bases, leaving 6 bases between them. The DNA of the CDR3 is TGTGCCAGCAGCGTAGTCTCCACTGGGGCCAACGTCCTGACTTTC. As protein: CASSVVSTGANVLTF.

The chain joins TRBV6-5 to TRBJ2-7, with D maybe TRBD1 (5 bases). The CDR3 runs to 12 residues. Germline lookup yields CDR1 MNHEY and CDR2 SVGAGI. V was shortened by 6 bases and J by 4 bases, with 10 bases between the two germline ends. The CDR3 protein is CASRGKGYEQYF. Written as DNA, the CDR3 is TGTGCCAGCAGGGGGAAGGGGTACGAGCAGTACTTC.

This chain links TRBV4-1 with TRBJ2-1; 12 nucleotides align to TRBD2. The CDR3 loop spans 16 amino acids. Trimming took 0 bases from V and 9 from J; bases not matched to a gene: 6. Germline lookup yields CDR1 MGHRA and CDR2 YSYEKL. CDR3 sequence reads: CASSQERLAGGPEQFF. In DNA form, the CDR3 reads TGCGCCAGCAGCCAAGAACGTCTAGCGGGAGGGCCTGAGCAGTTCTTC.

The chain recombines TRBV29-1 with TRBJ1-2; D gene unclear. V lost 4 bases to trimming and J lost 5 bases, with 8 bases between them. The CDR3 sequence is 11 residues long. The germline gives CDR1 SQVTM, CDR2 ANQGSEA. CDR3 sequence (DNA): TGCAGCGTTGGGCGATCGTATGGCTACACCTTC. This sequence encodes CSVGRSYGYTF.

The chain is built from TRBV4-1 and TRBJ1-1; D not resolved. The CDR3 has 14 residues. In germline, CDR1 is MGHRA, CDR2 YSYEKL. The V end lost 3 bases, the J end lost 4 bases, and 12 bases lay between the germline ends. CDR3 nucleotides: TGCGCCAGCAGCCACCCCGGACGGTCCACTGAAGCTTTCTTT. It encodes CASSHPGRSTEAFF.

The chain combines TRBV20-1 with TRBJ1-4, with a possible D match to TRBD1 (5 bases). V was shortened by 0 bases and J by 7 bases, with 9 bases between the two germline ends. Germline CDR1 is DFQATT and CDR2 is SNEGSKA (reference sequence). The CDR3 runs to 13 residues. CDR3 sequence reads: CSARDGRGEKLFF. CDR3 in DNA: TGCAGTGCTAGAGATGGGAGGGGTGAAAAACTGTTTTTT.

The genes are TRBV4-1 and TRBJ1-5; D remains unclear. CDR3 length: 13 residues. V lost 4 bases and J 6 bases, leaving 10 bases between the germline ends. CDR1 and CDR2 (germline): MGHRA, YSYEKL. CDR3 sequence reads: CASSPEGSQPQHF. The CDR3 DNA reads as TGCGCCAGCAGCCCCGAAGGGTCTCAGCCCCAGCATTTT.

In its sample, this clonotype was seen once. This chain links TRBV3-1 with TRBJ2-1, with 7 bases aligning to TRBD2. The CDR3 extends over 16 amino acids. The germline CDR1 and CDR2 sequences are LGHDT and YNNKEL (reference sequence). With 1 base clipped from V and 2 bases from J, the junction kept 5 bases outside the gene matches. The CDR3: CASSQGWGGPYNEQFF. In nucleotides, the CDR3 is TGTGCCAGCAGCCAAGGCTGGGGGGGTCCCTACAATGAGCAGTTCTTC.

V gene TRBV7-9 combines with J gene TRBJ2-7; D is perhaps TRBD2 (6 bases). V was cut by 5 bases and J by 3 bases, with 17 bases left in between. The CDR3 length is 15 residues. Germline CDR1 reads SEHNR; CDR2 reads FQNEAQ (reference sequence). The CDR3 DNA follows: TGTGCCAGCAGCCCTACCGGGACTCTATTCTACGAGCAGTACTTC. Translating gives CASSPTGTLFYEQYF.